The rows below give T cell receptor beta chains drawn from one sample of a study of OX40 agonist ivuxolimab in advanced cancers. Clones were sequenced by immunoSEQ multiplex PCR, and TCRdb holds only the in-frame ones, with some missing. Of approximately 20,000 clones listed, 60% to 85% are singletons. The input for sequencing was CD4+ or CD8+ T cells sorted from blood, taken in a trial of the OX40 agonist ivuxolimab. The source is an adult with an advanced solid tumor such as melanoma, head and neck, liver or kidney cancer. Each CDR3 is given with its conserved first and last residue.

V	J	CDR3
TRBV11-3	TRBJ2-7	CASSLGPRNYEQYF
TRBV4-3	TRBJ1-1	CASSQVDRGGYTEAFF
TRBV6-5	TRBJ2-7	CASSPLFEQYF
TRBV4-1	TRBJ2-7	CASSQEGAPRTYEQYF
TRBV7-9	TRBJ1-4	CASSLPEGYNEKLFF
TRBV5-4	TRBJ2-5	CASSLARETQYF
TRBV7-2	TRBJ2-1	CASSTGRSSYNEQFF
TRBV15	TRBJ1-1	CATTTPGTGLNAEAFF
TRBV11-3	TRBJ1-5	CASSSAGPLSNQPQHF
TRBV30	TRBJ2-7	CAWRDLGQSEQYF
TRBV5-7	TRBJ1-6	CASSLMSSYNSPLHF
TRBV9	TRBJ2-2	CASRPGSRNTGELFF
TRBV4-2	TRBJ2-3	CASSQASGATDTQYF
TRBV7-3	TRBJ1-2	CASSPTPTGDGYTF
TRBV6-1	NA	CASRSPYYEQYF
TRBV5-5	TRBJ2-7	CASSLGQWTKLYEQYF
TRBV6-6	TRBJ2-7	CASSPCYEQYF
TRBV4-1	TRBJ2-3	CASSDKTSTDTQYF
TRBV2	TRBJ2-1	CASISRGGRLDEQFF
TRBV7-9	TRBJ1-3	CASSLGPNSVPGNTIYF